These T cell receptor beta chains were read from a single sample in a study of a mutant IDH1 vaccine in newly diagnosed glioma. These receptors' antigens are unknown. TCRdb's copy holds only in-frame clones and misses some; the assay was immunoSEQ multiplex PCR. The profile shows tens of thousands of clones, roughly four fifths of them singletons. The sequencing used PBMCs, collected from a glioma patient whose treatment included an IDH1 peptide vaccine. These receptor sequences come from a woman in her forties or fifties with glioma. Each CDR3 is given with its conserved first and last residue. D genes are given only for firm matches. The listing skips clone size in some rows; elsewhere it reads once, few, many or a size class.

>11|TRBJ2-5|-|-|TRBV11-1
TGTGCCAGTCGGAATCAAGAGACCCAGTACTTC
CASRNQETQYF
>16|TRBJ1-6|-|TRBD1|TRBV19
TGTGCCAGTAGTAGGACAGGGAGCTCCTATAATTCACCCCTCCACTTT
CASSRTGSSYNSPLHF
>12|TRBJ2-7|few|-|TRBV7-9
TGTGCCAGCAGCTTCTCCGGCTACGAGCAGTACTTC
CASSFSGYEQYF
>15|TRBJ2-2|-|TRBD1|TRBV7-9
TGTGCCAGCAGCTACACATGGACAGGGGTCGGGGAGCTGTTTTTT
CASSYTWTGVGELFF
>11|TRBJ2-7|-|-|TRBV19
TGTGCCAGTAGTGTGAATTACGAGCAGTACTTC
CASSVNYEQYF
>17|TRBJ1-3|-|TRBD1|TRBV5-6
TGTGCCAGCAGCCAGCGGACAGGGAGGGACTCTGGAAACACCATATATTTT
CASSQRTGRDSGNTIYF
>13|TRBJ2-7|-|-|TRBV27
TGTGCCAGCAGTTTAGGTCCGTCCTACGAGCAGTACTTC
CASSLGPSYEQYF
>15|TRBJ2-5|-|TRBD2|TRBV5-3
TGTGCCAGAAGCTTCAACGGGGGAGGGCAAGAGACCCAGTACTTC
CARSFNGGGQETQYF
>16|TRBJ2-7|-|-|TRBV14
TGTGCCAGCAGCCCCCGGGCGGGGTTTCTAGCCTACGAGCAGTACTTC
CASSPRAGFLAYEQYF
>14|TRBJ2-7|-|-|TRBV27
TGTGCCAGCAGTTACAGCCCCCGGTCCTACGAGCAGTACTTC
CASSYSPRSYEQYF
>16|TRBJ1-2|-|TRBD1|TRBV19
TGTGCCAGTTTCAAATACTGGACAGGGGAGCAGGATGGCTACACCTTC
CASFKYWTGEQDGYTF
>13|TRBJ1-2|-|TRBD1|TRBV27
TGTGCCAGCAGTCCCAGGGGGGACTATGGCTACACCTTC
CASSPRGDYGYTF
>15|TRBJ1-5|-|-|TRBV9
TGTGCCAGCAGCGTAGACCCCGGACCTCATCAGCCCCAGCATTTT
CASSVDPGPHQPQHF
>16|TRBJ2-7|-|-|TRBV5-1
TGCGCCAGCAGCTTGGCTGGGGGTAGAAGTATGTCCGAGCAGTACTTC
CASSLAGGRSMSEQYF
>15|TRBJ1-3|once|-|TRBV5-5
TGTGCCAGCAGCTCCGAACAGGGATTTGGAAACACCATATATTTT
CASSSEQGFGNTIYF
>12|TRBJ1-4|-|-|TRBV6-1
TGTGCCAGCAACTCGTTTACAGGGAAACTGTTTTTT
CASNSFTGKLFF
>16|TRBJ1-5|-|TRBD1|TRBV7-9
TGTGCCAGCAGCTTATGGTTAACAGGGGCAAATCAGCCCCAGCATTTT
CASSLWLTGANQPQHF
>14|TRBJ1-2|-|TRBD1|TRBV10-3
TGTGCCATCAGTGAGCGACAGGGCCGATATGGCTACACCTTC
CAISERQGRYGYTF
>15|TRBJ1-5|-|-|TRBV5-5
TGTGCCAGCAGCCCCAGACAGGATAGCAATCAGCCCCAGCATTTT
CASSPRQDSNQPQHF
>11|TRBJ2-5|-|-|TRBV5-1
TGCGCCAGCACCTTCGGAGAGACCCAGTACTTC
CASTFGETQYF
>16|TRBJ1-2|-|TRBD1|TRBV5-4
TGTGCCAGCAGCCCGCATATGAGACAGGGCCCACGGGGCTACACCTTC
CASSPHMRQGPRGYTF
>15|TRBJ2-1|-|TRBD2|TRBV19
TGTGCCACCCGCATTGGCGGGAGCTCCTACAATGAGCAGTTCTTC
CATRIGGSSYNEQFF
>17|TRBJ2-1|-|TRBD2|TRBV7-3
TGTGCCAGCAGCTTAAGGTCGGGGGGGCCCGGATACAATGAGCAGTTCTTC
CASSLRSGGPGYNEQFF
>14|TRBJ1-4|once|-|TRBV7-2
TGTGCCAGCAGCTACCAGGGAACTAATGAAAAACTGTTTTTT
CASSYQGTNEKLFF
>14|TRBJ2-7|once|-|TRBV28
TGTGCCAGCAGTTTATTGGAGGGGGACTACGAGCAGTACTTC
CASSLLEGDYEQYF
>13|TRBJ1-5|few|-|TRBV7-9
TGTGCCAGCAGCCCCATGCAGGGTCGGCCCCAGCATTTT
CASSPMQGRPQHF
>16|TRBJ2-2|few|TRBD2|TRBV27
TGTGCCAGCAACTCGTGGGCTAGCGGGATCACCGGGGAGCTGTTTTTT
CASNSWASGITGELFF
>15|TRBJ2-4|-|-|TRBV9
TGTGCCAGCAGCGTAGGAGGGGCGGCCAAAAACATTCAGTACTTC
CASSVGGAAKNIQYF
>17|TRBJ2-1|-|-|TRBV18
TGTGCCAGCTCACCACCTAATTTCCCGGGGGCTAGTGGTGAGCAGTTCTTC
CASSPPNFPGASGEQFF
>14|TRBJ2-4|once|-|TRBV5-4
TGTGCCAGCAGCCCGGCGGACAGCAAAAACATTCAGTACTTC
CASSPADSKNIQYF
>13|TRBJ2-1|-|-|TRBV7-7
TGTGCTAGCAGCTTAGCAAGGGAAAATGAGCAGTTCTTC
CASSLARENEQFF
>11|TRBJ2-3|-|-|TRBV1
TGCACCAGCAGCGCCCAAAAGTTGGAGTATTTT
CTSSAQKLEYF
>11|TRBJ1-2|-|-|TRBV5-4
TGTGCCAGCAGCTCGCGGGTAGGCTACACCTTC
CASSSRVGYTF
>14|TRBJ1-2|once|-|TRBV9
TGTGCCAGCAGCGTAGAGCGGGGGGCGGTGGGTTCAACCTTC
CASSVERGAVGSTF
>13|TRBJ1-4|-|TRBD1|TRBV30
TGTGCCTGGAGTGAGGGGGCCGGGGAAAAACTGTTTTTT
CAWSEGAGEKLFF
>14|TRBJ1-2|-|TRBD1|TRBV9
TGTGCCAGCAGTCCTGGACAGGGACTCTATGGCTACACCTTC
CASSPGQGLYGYTF
>15|TRBJ2-7|-|TRBD2|TRBV27
TGTGCCAGCAGTTTATCCGGGACTAGCATCTACGAGCAGTACTTC
CASSLSGTSIYEQYF
>13|TRBJ1-1|-|TRBD1|TRBV4-1
TGCGCCAGCAGCCAAGATGGCAGGGGGCAAGCTTTCTTT
CASSQDGRGQAFF
>16|TRBJ1-5|-|TRBD1|TRBV15
TGTGCCACCAGCAGAGAGGGCAGGGGGCGAGGTCAGCCCCAGCATTTT
CATSREGRGRGQPQHF
>13|TRBJ2-3|-|TRBD2|TRBV6-4
TGTGCCAGCAGTGGGGACGGGAGGGATACGCAGTATTTT
CASSGDGRDTQYF
>14|TRBJ2-7|-|-|TRBV2
TGTGCCAGCAGTCAGGGCACGATTTCCTACGAGCAGTACTTC
CASSQGTISYEQYF
>17|TRBJ2-6|-|-|TRBV9
TGTGCCAGCAGCGACCGTGTACGTGTCTCTGGGGCCAACGTCCTGACTTTC
CASSDRVRVSGANVLTF
>15|TRBJ1-1|-|TRBD1|TRBV29-1
TGCAGCGCCCGGCCCAGGGGGAGGGTGAACACTGAAGCTTTCTTT
CSARPRGRVNTEAFF
>15|TRBJ1-2|once|TRBD1|TRBV19
TGTGCCAGTAGTAGCGACAGGGGGTCTAACTATGGCTACACCTTC
CASSSDRGSNYGYTF
>14|TRBJ1-4|-|-|TRBV6-6
TGTGCCAGCAGTTACTCGCGGAATAATGAAAAACTGTTTTTT
CASSYSRNNEKLFF
>13|TRBJ2-5|-|TRBD1|TRBV6-5
TGTGCCAGCAGTTTCACAGGGGCAGAGACCCAGTACTTC
CASSFTGAETQYF